Described below is a single T cell receptor (beta chain) sequence and its context. Assay used: immunoSEQ multiplex PCR; TCRdb lists only in-frame clones, some missing. This sample has about 76,000 clones, with about 85% found just once. Patients of the Seattle cohort, enrolled during active infection, were followed longitudinally. This specimen belongs to a study of blood T cell repertoires in COVID-19. About the research overall: Samples came from the United States, Italy and Spain, spanning acute and convalescent COVID-19. The cDNA or gDNA used as material had been derived from T cells, B-cell-depleted T cells, or PBMCs.

The CDR3 consists of 13 residues. Germline values: CDR1 MNHEY, CDR2 SVGAGI. V gave up 6 bases and J gave up 4 bases; unmatched junction bases: 3. The sequencing sample was made of peripheral blood. The rearrangement uses TRBV6-5 and TRBJ1-3; 7 bases align to TRBD1. This clonotype originated in a man in his sixties with COVID-19, enrolled during active disease. The CDR3 loop is CASSQGGGNTIYF. Written as DNA, the CDR3 is TGTGCCAGCAGCCAGGGGGGAGGAAACACCATATATTTT.